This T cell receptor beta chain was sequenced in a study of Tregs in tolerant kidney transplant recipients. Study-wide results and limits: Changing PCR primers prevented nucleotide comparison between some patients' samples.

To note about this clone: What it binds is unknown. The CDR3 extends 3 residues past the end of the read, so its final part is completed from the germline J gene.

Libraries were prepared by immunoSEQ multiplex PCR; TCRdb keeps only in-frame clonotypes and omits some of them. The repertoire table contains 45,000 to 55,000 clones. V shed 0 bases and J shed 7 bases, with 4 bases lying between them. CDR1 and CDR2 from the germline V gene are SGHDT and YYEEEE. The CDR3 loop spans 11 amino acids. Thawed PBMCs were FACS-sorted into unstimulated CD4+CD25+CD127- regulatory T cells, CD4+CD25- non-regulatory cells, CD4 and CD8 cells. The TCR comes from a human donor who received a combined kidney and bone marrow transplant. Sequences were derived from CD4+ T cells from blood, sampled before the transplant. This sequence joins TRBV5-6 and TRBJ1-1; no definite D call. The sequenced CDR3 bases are TGTGCCAGCAGCTTGGCCAGTGAA. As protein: CASSLASE. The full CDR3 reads CASSLASEAFF.